Listed here are 18 T cell receptor beta chains from one sample, sequenced in a study of CD8 T cells in Susac syndrome (dated by TCRdb to between 2018 and 2021). The library relied on the immunoSEQ multiplex PCR assay. RNA was extracted using the RNeasy kit, and roughly 0.5 to 1 microgram was reverse transcribed with random hexamers. TCRdb reprocessing: public reads trimmed at Q25 with fastp, clones called with MiXCR, in-frame beta chains kept. Merged by CDR3 protein, the rows form single entries marked with the most common genes and DNA. The sample includes 150,000 or so distinct CDR3 sequences, with roughly 94% observed a single time. The ten largest clones capture about 0.1% of the sample. Sequences were obtained from CD4+ T cells from PBMCs. These receptors came from a human donor with multiple sclerosis.

The J gene is TRBJ2-5, the V gene TRBV7-2; D call uncertain. V shed 7 bases and J shed 5 bases, with 14 bases lying between them. Germline CDR1 reads SGHTA; CDR2 reads FQGNSA. The CDR3 runs to 13 residues. This chain's CDR3 is CASTFRSGETQYF. The CDR3 DNA follows: TGTGCCAGCACCTTTAGGAGTGGGGAGACCCAGTACTTC.

The gene calls are TRBV24-1 and TRBJ2-7; D gene unclear. With 5 bases removed from V and 3 bases from J, the gap between germline ends came to 10 bases. The CDR3 sequence is 13 residues long. Germline lookup yields CDR1 KGHDR and CDR2 SFDVKD. The CDR3 spells CATSGSVNYEQYF. CDR3 nucleotide sequence: TGTGCCACCAGTGGTTCAGTAAACTACGAGCAGTACTTC.

The chain is built from TRBV9 and TRBJ2-1; the match to TRBD1 covers 9 bases. This CDR3 has 15 residues. Losses at the gene ends were 4 bases for V and 4 bases for J; bases not matched to a gene: 6. From germline, CDR1 is SGDLS and CDR2 YYNGEE. This chain's CDR3 is CASSMGQGQYNEQFF. DNA of the CDR3: TGTGCCAGCAGCATGGGACAGGGACAATACAATGAGCAGTTCTTC. The full variable domain, completed using reference TRBV9 and TRBJ2-1, is DSGVTQTPKHLITATGQRVTLRCSPRSGDLSVYWYQQSLDQGLQFLIQYYNGEERAKGNILERFSAQQFPDLHSELNLSSLELGDSALYFCASSMGQGQYNEQFFGPGTRLTVL.

The chain links TRBV30 to TRBJ2-3; D ambiguous. The CDR3 extends over 13 amino acids. The germline CDR1 and CDR2 sequences are GTSNPN and SVGIG (reference sequence). Trimming left V 3 bases short and J 1 base short, with 8 bases between. The chain's CDR3 is CAWSGSGTDTQYF. Here the CDR3 DNA reads TGTGCCTGGAGCGGGTCGGGCACAGATACGCAGTATTTT.

V is TRBV12-3 or TRBV12-4 and J is TRBJ2-3, with 10 bases matching TRBD2. This CDR3 has 15 residues. The V and J ends lost 5 bases and 4 bases, in that order; junction bases with no gene match: 6. CDR3 DNA sequence: TGTGCCAGCAGTCAACTAGCGGGACGACCAGATACGCAGTATTTT. Translation gives CASSQLAGRPDTQYF.

This chain links TRBV4-3 with TRBJ2-7; TRBD2 is a possible D gene (5 bases). Per the germline V gene, CDR1 is LGHNA and CDR2 is YSLEER. This CDR3 is 15 amino acids long. Trimming removed 4 bases from V and 0 bases from J, with 13 bases in between. CDR3 in DNA: TGCGCCAGCAGCCGAGCGGCAGGAGTCTCCTACGAGCAGTACTTC. It is translated as CASSRAAGVSYEQYF.

The chain employs TRBV7-9 and TRBJ1-1; D gene unclear. There are 15 residues in the CDR3. Trimming took off 1 base at V and 4 bases at J, with 13 bases between the two ends. The germline V gene has CDR1 SEHNR and CDR2 FQNEAQ (reference sequence). The CDR3 region is CASSLGLGRGTEAFF. DNA for the CDR3: TGTGCCAGCAGCTTAGGACTCGGCAGAGGCACTGAAGCTTTCTTT.

The chain uses TRBV19 and TRBJ2-7; D unclear. Germline V gene sequence: CDR1 LNHDA, CDR2 SQIVND (reference sequence). The CDR3 covers 15 residues. V lost 5 bases and J lost 6, with 20 bases in between. DNA for the CDR3: TGTGCCAGTAGTTCTGACGTCCTTAGAGGATCCGAGCAGTACTTC. Translation gives CASSSDVLRGSEQYF.

The chain is built from TRBV7-2 and TRBJ1-2; tentatively, D is TRBD1 (6 bases). This CDR3 spans 14 amino acids. The germline V gene has CDR1 SGHTA and CDR2 FQGNSA. V lost 1 base and J 7 bases, leaving 13 bases between the germline ends. DNA for the CDR3: TGTGCCAGCAGCTTAGGATTTCAGGGGACTGGCTACACCTTC. Its translation: CASSLGFQGTGYTF.

This CDR3 reads CASSPGPPSNTGELFF. In nucleotides, the CDR3 is TGTGCCAGCAGCCCCGGTCCTCCTAGTAACACCGGGGAGCTGTTTTTT. The V call is TRBV9, the J call TRBJ2-2; D is ambiguous. With 4 bases removed from V and 2 bases from J, the gap between germline ends came to 15 bases. The CDR3 totals 16 residues. CDR1 is SGDLS and CDR2 is YYNGEE in the germline V gene.

The chain links TRBV20-1 to TRBJ2-5, with TRBD2 identical over 7 bases. Germline V lookup: CDR1 DFQATT, CDR2 SNEGSKA (reference sequence). The V segment lost 2 bases and the J segment 5 bases; nucleotides outside the gene matches: 17. There are 17 residues in the CDR3. The CDR3 loop is CSARPIQAGQGWETQYF. CDR3 coding DNA: TGCAGTGCTAGACCTATTCAAGCGGGGCAGGGATGGGAGACCCAGTACTTC.

This clonotype was seen once. The chain employs TRBV30 and TRBJ2-7; 9 nucleotides align to TRBD1. This CDR3 has 12 amino acids. After removal of 8 bases from V and 4 bases from J, the junction contained 6 bases not matched to a gene. CDR1 is GTSNPN, CDR2 SVGIG, per germline (reference sequence). The CDR3 reads CAARTGVYEQYF. The CDR3 DNA reads as TGTGCCGCAAGGACAGGGGTATACGAGCAGTACTTC.

This chain joins TRBV3-1 and TRBJ2-1; 7 nucleotides align to TRBD2. V lost 10 bases to trimming and J lost 0 bases; unmatched junction nucleotides: 12. CDR3 size: 16 residues. Germline V gene sequence: CDR1 LGHDT, CDR2 YNNKEL (reference sequence). The CDR3 spells CANRLALASSYNEQFF. Here the CDR3 DNA reads TGTGCCAACCGATTGGCACTAGCGAGCTCCTACAATGAGCAGTTCTTC.

The chain has TRBV7-2 and TRBJ2-7; 7 nucleotides align to TRBD1. The V gene end was trimmed by 6 bases and the J gene end by 0 bases; junction bases not matched to a gene: 8. Germline values: CDR1 SGHTA, CDR2 FQGNSA. This CDR3 spans 15 amino acids. In nucleotides, the CDR3 is TGTGCCAGCAGAAACACAGGGGTTCACTCCTACGAGCAGTACTTC. Its translation: CASRNTGVHSYEQYF.

This chain joins TRBV5-4 and TRBJ1-2; maybe TRBD1 (6 bases). The CDR3 loop spans 14 amino acids. Trimming pared 3 bases from V and 2 bases from J, leaving 11 bases between. Per the germline V gene, CDR1 is SGHNT and CDR2 is YYREEE (reference sequence). The DNA of the CDR3 is TGTGCCAGCAGCTCCCGACAGGCCAACTATGGCTACACCTTC. Encoded protein: CASSSRQANYGYTF.

CDR3 sequence reads: CASSKRETQYF. The CDR3 region has the DNA TGTGCCAGCAGTAAACGGGAGACCCAGTACTTC. The J gene is TRBJ2-5, the V gene TRBV12-3 or TRBV12-4, with D unclear. V lost 5 bases, J lost 5 bases, and 6 bases lay in between. CDR3 length: 11 amino acids.

The count of this clonotype is one. This chain connects TRBV7-8 to TRBJ2-2; D possibly matches TRBD1 or TRBD2 (5 bases each). Germline values: CDR1 SGHVS, CDR2 FQNEAQ. The CDR3 sequence is 15 residues long. Trimming shortened V by 3 bases and J by 3 bases, and 11 bases separated the two germline ends. The chain's CDR3 is CASSLDGTYTGELFF. The DNA for the CDR3 is TGTGCCAGCAGCTTGGACGGGACGTACACCGGGGAGCTGTTTTTT.

The V gene is TRBV30, the J gene TRBJ2-2; D perhaps matches TRBD1 (5 bases). CDR3 size: 15 residues. Germline CDR1 GTSNPN, CDR2 SVGIG (reference sequence). V was shortened by 0 bases and J by 0 bases, with 8 bases between the two germline ends. The CDR3 nucleotides read TGTGCCTGGAGTGTAGGGGTCTCGAACACCGGGGAGCTGTTTTTT. It is translated as CAWSVGVSNTGELFF. Full variable domain (outside the CDR3, taken from reference TRBV30 and TRBJ2-2): SQTIHQWPATLVQPVGSPLSLECTVEGTSNPNLYWYRQAAGRGLQLLFYSVGIGQISSEVPQNLSASRPQDRQFILSSKKLLLSDSGFYLCAWSVGVSNTGELFFGEGSRLTVL.